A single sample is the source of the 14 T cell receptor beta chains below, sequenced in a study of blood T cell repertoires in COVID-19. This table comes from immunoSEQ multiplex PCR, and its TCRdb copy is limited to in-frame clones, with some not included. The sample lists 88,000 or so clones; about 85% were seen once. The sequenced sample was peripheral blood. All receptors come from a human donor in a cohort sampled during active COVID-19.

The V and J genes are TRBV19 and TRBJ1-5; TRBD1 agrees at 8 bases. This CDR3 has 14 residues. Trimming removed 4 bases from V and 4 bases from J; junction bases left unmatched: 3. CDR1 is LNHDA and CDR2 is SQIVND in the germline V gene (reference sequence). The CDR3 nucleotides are TGTGCCAGTAGTAGGACAGGGAGTAATCAGCCCCAGCATTTT. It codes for CASSRTGSNQPQHF.

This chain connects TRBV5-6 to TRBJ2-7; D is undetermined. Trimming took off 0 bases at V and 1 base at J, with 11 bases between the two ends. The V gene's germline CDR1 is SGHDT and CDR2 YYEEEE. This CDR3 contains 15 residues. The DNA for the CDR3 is TGTGCCAGCAGCTTGGGGGCCAGTCGGTCCTACGAGCAGTACTTC. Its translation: CASSLGASRSYEQYF.

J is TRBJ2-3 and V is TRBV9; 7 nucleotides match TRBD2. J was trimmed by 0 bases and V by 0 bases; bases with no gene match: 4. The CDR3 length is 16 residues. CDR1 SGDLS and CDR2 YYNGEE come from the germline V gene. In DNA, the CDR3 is TGTGCCAGCAGCGTAGGAGCGGGAACTAGCACAGATACGCAGTATTTT. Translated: CASSVGAGTSTDTQYF. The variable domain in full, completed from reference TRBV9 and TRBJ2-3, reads DSGVTQTPKHLITATGQRVTLRCSPRSGDLSVYWYQQSLDQGLQFLIQYYNGEERAKGNILERFSAQQFPDLHSELNLSSLELGDSALYFCASSVGAGTSTDTQYFGPGTRLTVL.

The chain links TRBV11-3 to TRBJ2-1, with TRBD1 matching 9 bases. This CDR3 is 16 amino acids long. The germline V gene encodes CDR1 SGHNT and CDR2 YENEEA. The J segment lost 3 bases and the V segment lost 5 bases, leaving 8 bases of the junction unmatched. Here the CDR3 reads CASSPDGTGNYNEQFF. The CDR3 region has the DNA TGTGCCAGCAGCCCCGACGGGACAGGGAACTACAATGAGCAGTTCTTC.

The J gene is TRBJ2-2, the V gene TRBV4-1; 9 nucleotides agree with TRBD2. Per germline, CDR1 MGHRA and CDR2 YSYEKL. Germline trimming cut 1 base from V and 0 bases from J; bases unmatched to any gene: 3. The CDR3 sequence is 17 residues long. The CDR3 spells CASSQGGGRANTGELFF. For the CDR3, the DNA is TGCGCCAGCAGCCAAGGGGGCGGGAGGGCGAACACCGGGGAGCTGTTTTTT.

The CDR3 loop reads CASSLGPGELFF. Written as DNA, the CDR3 is TGTGCCAGCAGCTTGGGGCCCGGGGAGCTGTTTTTT. V is TRBV5-5 and J is TRBJ2-2; D not certain. Trimming took 0 bases from V and 6 from J, leaving 3 bases between them. This CDR3 contains 12 residues. Germline-derived CDR1 and CDR2 are SGHKS and YYEKEE (reference sequence).

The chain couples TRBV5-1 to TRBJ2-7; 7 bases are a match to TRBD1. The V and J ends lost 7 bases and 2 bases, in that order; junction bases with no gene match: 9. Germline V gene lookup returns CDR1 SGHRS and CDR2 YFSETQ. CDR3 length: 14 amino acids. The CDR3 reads CASGRDSQTYEQYF. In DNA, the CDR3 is TGCGCCAGCGGCCGGGACAGTCAGACCTACGAGCAGTACTTC.

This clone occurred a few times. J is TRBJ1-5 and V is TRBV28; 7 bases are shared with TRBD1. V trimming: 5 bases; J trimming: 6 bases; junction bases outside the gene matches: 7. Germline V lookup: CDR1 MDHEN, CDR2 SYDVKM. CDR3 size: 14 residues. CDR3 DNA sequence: TGTGCCAGCAGTCCGCCAGGGGGTACTCAGCCCCAGCATTTT. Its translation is CASSPPGGTQPQHF.

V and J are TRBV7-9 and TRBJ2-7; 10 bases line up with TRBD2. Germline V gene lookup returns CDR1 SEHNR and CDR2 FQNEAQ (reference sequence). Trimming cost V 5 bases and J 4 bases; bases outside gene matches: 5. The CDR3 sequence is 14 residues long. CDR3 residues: CASSPGTSEYEQYF. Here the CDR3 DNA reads TGTGCCAGCAGCCCCGGGACTAGCGAGTACGAGCAGTACTTC.

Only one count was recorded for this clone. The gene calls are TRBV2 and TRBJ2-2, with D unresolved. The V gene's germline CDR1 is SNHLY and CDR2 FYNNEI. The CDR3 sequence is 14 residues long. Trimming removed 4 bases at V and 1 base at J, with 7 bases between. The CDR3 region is CASSGAQNTGELFF. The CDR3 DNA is TGTGCCAGCAGTGGGGCGCAGAACACCGGGGAGCTGTTTTTT.

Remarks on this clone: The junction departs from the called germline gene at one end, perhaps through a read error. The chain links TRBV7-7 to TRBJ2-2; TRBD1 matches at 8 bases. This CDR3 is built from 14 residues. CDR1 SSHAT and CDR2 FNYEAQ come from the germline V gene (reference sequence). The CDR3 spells CASSMDRVKGELFF. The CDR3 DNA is TGTGCTAGCAGCATGGACAGGGTAAAAGGGGAGCTGTTTTTT.

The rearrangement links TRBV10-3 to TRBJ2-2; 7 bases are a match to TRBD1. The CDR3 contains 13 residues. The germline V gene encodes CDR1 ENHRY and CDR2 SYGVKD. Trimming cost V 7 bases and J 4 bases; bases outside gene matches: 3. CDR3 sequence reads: CAIMGQPTGELFF. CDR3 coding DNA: TGTGCCATCATGGGACAGCCCACCGGGGAGCTGTTTTTT.

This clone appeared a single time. CDR3 coding DNA: TGTGCCAGCAGCCCGCAGGCAGGGAGCAATCAGCCCCAGCATTTT. As protein: CASSPQAGSNQPQHF. The V call is TRBV7-6, the J call TRBJ1-5; D may be TRBD1 (5 bases). This CDR3 spans 15 amino acids. Germline V lookup: CDR1 SGHVS, CDR2 FNYEAQ. Trimming stripped 5 bases from V and 1 base from J, with 12 bases between.

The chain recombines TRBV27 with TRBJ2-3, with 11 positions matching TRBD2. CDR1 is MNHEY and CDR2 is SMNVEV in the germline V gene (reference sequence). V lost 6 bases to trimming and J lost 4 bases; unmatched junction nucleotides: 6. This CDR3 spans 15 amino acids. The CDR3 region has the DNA TGTGCCAGCAGGGGACTAGCGGAAGTTTCAGATACGCAGTATTTT. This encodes CASRGLAEVSDTQYF.